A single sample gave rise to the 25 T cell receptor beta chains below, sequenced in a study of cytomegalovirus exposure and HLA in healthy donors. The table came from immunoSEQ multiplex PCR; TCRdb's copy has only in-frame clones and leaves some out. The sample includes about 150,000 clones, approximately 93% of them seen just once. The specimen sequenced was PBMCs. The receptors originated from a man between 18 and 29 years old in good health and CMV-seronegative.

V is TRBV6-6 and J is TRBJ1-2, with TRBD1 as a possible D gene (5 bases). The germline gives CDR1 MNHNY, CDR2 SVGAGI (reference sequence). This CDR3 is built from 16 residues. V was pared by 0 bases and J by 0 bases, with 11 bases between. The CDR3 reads CASSYSRQITNYGYTF. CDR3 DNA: TGTGCCAGCAGTTACTCGAGACAGATCACTAACTATGGCTACACCTTC.

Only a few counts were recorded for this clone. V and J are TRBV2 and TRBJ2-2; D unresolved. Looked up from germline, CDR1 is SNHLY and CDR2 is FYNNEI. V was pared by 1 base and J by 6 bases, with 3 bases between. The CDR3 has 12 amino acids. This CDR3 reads CASSEGPGELFF. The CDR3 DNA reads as TGTGCCAGCAGTGAAGGGCCCGGGGAGCTGTTTTTT.

The CDR3 loop is CASSHLDRGSVAFF. CDR3 DNA: TGCGCCAGCAGCCATTTAGACAGGGGAAGCGTTGCTTTCTTT. The chain joins TRBV4-1 to TRBJ1-1; 8 nucleotides agree with TRBD1. Per the germline V gene, CDR1 is MGHRA and CDR2 is YSYEKL. This CDR3 contains 14 residues. Germline trimming cut 3 bases from V and 11 bases from J; bases unmatched to any gene: 11.

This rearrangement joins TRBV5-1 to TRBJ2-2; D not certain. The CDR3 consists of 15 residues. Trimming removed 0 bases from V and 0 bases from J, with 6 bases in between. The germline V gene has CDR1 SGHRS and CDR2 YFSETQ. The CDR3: CASSLDNTNTGELFF. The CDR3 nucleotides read TGCGCCAGCAGCTTGGACAATACGAACACCGGGGAGCTGTTTTTT.

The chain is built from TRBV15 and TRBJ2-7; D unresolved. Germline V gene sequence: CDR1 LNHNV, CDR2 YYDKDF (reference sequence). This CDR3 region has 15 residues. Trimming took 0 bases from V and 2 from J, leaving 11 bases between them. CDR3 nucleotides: TGTGCCACCAGCAGAGATCCCGGTGTTACCTACGAGCAGTACTTC. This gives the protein CATSRDPGVTYEQYF.

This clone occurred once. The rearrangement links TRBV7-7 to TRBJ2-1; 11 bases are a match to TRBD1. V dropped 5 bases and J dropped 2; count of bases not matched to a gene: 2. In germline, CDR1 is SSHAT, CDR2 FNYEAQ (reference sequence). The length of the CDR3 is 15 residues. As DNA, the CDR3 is TGTGCCAGCAGCCGGGACAGGGGGACCTACAATGAGCAGTTCTTC. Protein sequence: CASSRDRGTYNEQFF. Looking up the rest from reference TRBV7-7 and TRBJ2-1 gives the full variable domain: GAGVSQSPRYKVTKRGQDVTLRCDPISSHATLYWYQQALGQGPEFLTYFNYEAQPDKSGLPSDRFSAERPEGSISTLTIQRTEQRDSAMYRCASSRDRGTYNEQFFGPGTRLTVL.

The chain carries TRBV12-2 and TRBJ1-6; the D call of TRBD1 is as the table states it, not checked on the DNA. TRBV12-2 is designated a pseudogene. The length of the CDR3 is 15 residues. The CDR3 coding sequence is TGTGCAAGTCGCCCCCGGGACAGGGAGGATTCACCCCTCCACTTT. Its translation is CASRPRDREDSPLHF.

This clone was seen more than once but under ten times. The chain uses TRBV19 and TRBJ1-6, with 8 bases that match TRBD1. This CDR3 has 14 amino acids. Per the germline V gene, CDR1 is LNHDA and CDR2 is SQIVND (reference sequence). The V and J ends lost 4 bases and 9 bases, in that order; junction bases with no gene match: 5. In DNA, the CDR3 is TGTGCCAGTAGTAGCACAGGGGGGGTTTCACCCCTCCACTTT. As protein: CASSSTGGVSPLHF.

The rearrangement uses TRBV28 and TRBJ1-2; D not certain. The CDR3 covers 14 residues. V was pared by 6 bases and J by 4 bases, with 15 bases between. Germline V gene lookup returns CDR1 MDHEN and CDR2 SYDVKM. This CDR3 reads CASRNPGEGYGYTF. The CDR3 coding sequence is TGTGCCAGCAGGAACCCCGGGGAGGGCTATGGCTACACCTTC.

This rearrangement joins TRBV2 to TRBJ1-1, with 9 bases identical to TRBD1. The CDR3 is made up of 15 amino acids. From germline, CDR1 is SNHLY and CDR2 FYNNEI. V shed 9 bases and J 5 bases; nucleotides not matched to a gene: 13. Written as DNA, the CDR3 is TGTGCCAGACACCCTCCGGGACAGGGTTCAACTGAAGCTTTCTTT. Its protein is CARHPPGQGSTEAFF.

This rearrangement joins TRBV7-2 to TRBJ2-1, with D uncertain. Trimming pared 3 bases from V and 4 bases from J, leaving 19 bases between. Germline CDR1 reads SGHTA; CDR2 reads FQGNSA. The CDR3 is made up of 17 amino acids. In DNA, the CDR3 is TGTGCCAGCAGCTTGCTTTGTCGGCTAGTCCAATACAATGAGCAGTTCTTC. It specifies CASSLLCRLVQYNEQFF.

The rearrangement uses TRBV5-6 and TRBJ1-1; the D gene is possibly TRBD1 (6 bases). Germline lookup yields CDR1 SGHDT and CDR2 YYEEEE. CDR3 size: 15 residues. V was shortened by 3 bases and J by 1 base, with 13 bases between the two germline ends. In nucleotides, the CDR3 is TGTGCCAGCAGCTATACAGGGTTCAGGAACACTGAAGCTTTCTTT. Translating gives CASSYTGFRNTEAFF.

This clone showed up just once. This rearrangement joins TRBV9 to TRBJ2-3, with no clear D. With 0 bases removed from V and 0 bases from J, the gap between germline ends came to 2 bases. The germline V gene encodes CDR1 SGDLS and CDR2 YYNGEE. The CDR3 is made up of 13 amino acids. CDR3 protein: CASSVASTDTQYF. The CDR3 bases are TGTGCCAGCAGCGTAGCGAGCACAGATACGCAGTATTTT. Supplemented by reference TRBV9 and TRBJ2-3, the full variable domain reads DSGVTQTPKHLITATGQRVTLRCSPRSGDLSVYWYQQSLDQGLQFLIQYYNGEERAKGNILERFSAQQFPDLHSELNLSSLELGDSALYFCASSVASTDTQYFGPGTRLTVL.

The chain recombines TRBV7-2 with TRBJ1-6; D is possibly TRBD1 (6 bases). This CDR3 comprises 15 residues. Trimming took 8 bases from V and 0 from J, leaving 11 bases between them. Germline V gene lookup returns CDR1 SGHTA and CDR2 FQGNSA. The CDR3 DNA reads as TGTGCCAGCGGGGGCGCCCTCTCCTATAATTCACCCCTCCACTTT. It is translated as CASGGALSYNSPLHF.

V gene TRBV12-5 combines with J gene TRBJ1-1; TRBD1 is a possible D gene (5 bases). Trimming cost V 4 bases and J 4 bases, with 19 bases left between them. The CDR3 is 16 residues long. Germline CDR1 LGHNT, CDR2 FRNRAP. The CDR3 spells CASGWAGRPGGTEAFF. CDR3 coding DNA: TGTGCTAGTGGTTGGGCGGGACGCCCGGGGGGCACTGAAGCTTTCTTT.

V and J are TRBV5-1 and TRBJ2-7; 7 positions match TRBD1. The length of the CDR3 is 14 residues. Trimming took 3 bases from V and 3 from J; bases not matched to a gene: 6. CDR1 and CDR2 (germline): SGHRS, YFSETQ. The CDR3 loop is CASSWQGTDYEQYF. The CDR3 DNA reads TGCGCCAGCAGCTGGCAAGGGACAGACTACGAGCAGTACTTC.

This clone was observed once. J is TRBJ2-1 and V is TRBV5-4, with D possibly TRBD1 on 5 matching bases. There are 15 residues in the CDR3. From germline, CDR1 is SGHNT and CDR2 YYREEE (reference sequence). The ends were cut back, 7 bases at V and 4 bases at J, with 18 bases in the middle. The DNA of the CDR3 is TGTGCCAGCTACAGGAGAAAAGAATCTTACAATGAGCAGTTCTTC. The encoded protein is CASYRRKESYNEQFF.

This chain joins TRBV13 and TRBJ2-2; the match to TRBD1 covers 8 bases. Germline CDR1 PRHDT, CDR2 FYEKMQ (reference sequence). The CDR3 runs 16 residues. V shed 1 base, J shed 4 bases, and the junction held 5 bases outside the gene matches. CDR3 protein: CASSLDAGGGTGELFF. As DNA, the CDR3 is TGTGCCAGCAGCTTAGATGCAGGGGGCGGCACCGGGGAGCTGTTTTTT.

The CDR3 nucleotides read TGTGCCAGCAGCTTAGCGGGGACGGGGAGGACCTACAATGAGCAGTTCTTC. It specifies CASSLAGTGRTYNEQFF. The J gene is TRBJ2-1, the V gene TRBV11-3; a weak D match, TRBD2 (6 bases). Per the germline V gene, CDR1 is SGHNT and CDR2 is YENEEA. Trimming cost V 1 base and J 2 bases, with 15 bases left between them. This CDR3 region has 17 residues.

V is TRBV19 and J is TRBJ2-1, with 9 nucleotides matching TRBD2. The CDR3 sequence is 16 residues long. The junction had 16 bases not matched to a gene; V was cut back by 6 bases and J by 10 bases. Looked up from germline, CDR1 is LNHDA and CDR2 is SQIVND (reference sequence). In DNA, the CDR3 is TGTGCCAGTAGCACGGCCTACGCGGGGGGGCCCGAAGAGCAGTTCTTC. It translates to CASSTAYAGGPEEQFF.

The CDR3 loop reads CASSAGTGLNSPLHF. CDR3 nucleotides: TGTGCCAGTAGTGCCGGGACAGGCCTTAATTCACCCCTCCACTTT. V and J are TRBV19 and TRBJ1-6; TRBD1 matches 8 bases. The CDR3 totals 15 residues. V was clipped by 5 bases and J by 6 bases; unmatched bases: 6. The germline V gene encodes CDR1 LNHDA and CDR2 SQIVND (reference sequence).

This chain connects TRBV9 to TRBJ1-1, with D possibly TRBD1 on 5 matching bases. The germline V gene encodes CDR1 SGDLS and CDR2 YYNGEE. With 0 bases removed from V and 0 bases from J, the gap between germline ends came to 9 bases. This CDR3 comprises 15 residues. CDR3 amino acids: CASSVVEGLNTEAFF. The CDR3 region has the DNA TGTGCCAGCAGCGTAGTGGAGGGGCTGAACACTGAAGCTTTCTTT.

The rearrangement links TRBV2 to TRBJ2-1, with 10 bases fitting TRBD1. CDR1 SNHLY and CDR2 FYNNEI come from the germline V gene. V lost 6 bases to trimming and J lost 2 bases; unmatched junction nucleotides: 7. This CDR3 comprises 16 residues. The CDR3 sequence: CASSPTGQGAYNEQFF. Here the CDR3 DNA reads TGTGCCAGCAGCCCAACCGGACAGGGGGCCTACAATGAGCAGTTCTTC.

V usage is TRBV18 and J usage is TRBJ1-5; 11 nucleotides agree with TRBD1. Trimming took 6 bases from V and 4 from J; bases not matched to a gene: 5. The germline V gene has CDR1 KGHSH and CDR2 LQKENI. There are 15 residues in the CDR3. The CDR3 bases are TGTGCCAGCTCTCGGACAGGGGGCAATAATCAGCCCCAGCATTTT. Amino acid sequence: CASSRTGGNNQPQHF.

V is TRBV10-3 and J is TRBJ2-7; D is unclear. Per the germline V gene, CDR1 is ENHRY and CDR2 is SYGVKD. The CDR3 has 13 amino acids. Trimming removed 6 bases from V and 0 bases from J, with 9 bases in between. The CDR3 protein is CAISPDISYEQYV. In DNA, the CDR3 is TGTGCCATCAGCCCAGACATCTCCTACGAGCAGTACGTC.